Sequencing of this T cell receptor beta chain was carried out in a study of T cell repertoires in cytomegalovirus infection. Study outcomes and limitations: HLA-C-restricted CMV-specific TCR beta clonotypes were dominant in the ex vivo response.

MiXCR was run by TCRdb on the reads, yielding one entry per CDR3 protein. The sample lists 110,000 to 150,000 distinct CDR3 sequences, about 6% occurring once. This clonotype was counted many times. The antigen remains unidentified. The sample was PBMCs. This clonotype was sampled from a human donor in good health (CMV status not recorded). Some clones in this sample may be carry-over from other donors' samples.

CDR3 nucleotides: TGTGCCAGCAGCTTAGCGGGGCCACCCTACAATGAGCAGTTCTTC. Amino acid sequence: CASSLAGPPYNEQFF. This chain uses TRBV7-2 with TRBJ2-1; D possibly corresponds to TRBD1 (5 bases). Per the germline V gene, CDR1 is SGHTA and CDR2 is FQGNSA. This CDR3 comprises 15 residues. V lost 0 bases and J lost 2, with 8 bases in between. Based on the CDR3 plus reference TRBV7-2 and TRBJ2-1, the full variable domain is GAGVSQSPSNKVTEKGKDVELRCDPISGHTALYWYRQSLGQGLEFLIYFQGNSAPDKSGLPSDRFSAERTGGSVSTLTIQRTQQEDSAVYLCASSLAGPPYNEQFFGPGTRLTVL.